Below, one T cell receptor (beta chain) is given with its context. What it recognizes is unknown. Via MiXCR, TCRdb re-called the PCR reads. The sample includes tens of thousands of clones, more than 20% of them seen just once. This entry is derived from a study of metastatic and nonmetastatic thyroid tumors. Across the study: Malignant and benign thyroid patients had repertoires compared in peripheral blood and tumor or nodule tissue. Findings and limits, study-wide: A significant increase in TCR beta diversity was reportedly seen in malignant thyroid tumors relative to benign nodules, in blood and tumor.

This CDR3 region has 15 residues. Trimming took 8 bases from V and 0 from J, leaving 14 bases between them. CDR1 SGHVS and CDR2 FQNEAQ come from the germline V gene. Treatment of any kind had been given to no patient before thyroid surgery. This receptor was taken from a female donor with papillary thyroid cancer or a benign thyroid nodule (not recorded which). Some clones in this sample may be carry-over from other donors' samples. The sequencing sample was made of blood. The rearrangement joins TRBV7-8 to TRBJ1-5; possible D gene TRBD1, 5 bases. CDR3 nucleotides: TGTGCCAGCGGGCTCTGGGGGAGTAGCAATCAGCCCCAGCATTTT. It encodes CASGLWGSSNQPQHF.